This entry lists 15 T cell receptor beta chains sequenced from one sample in a study of OX40 agonist ivuxolimab in advanced cancers. Clones were sequenced by immunoSEQ multiplex PCR, and TCRdb holds only the in-frame ones, with some missing. The table shows 100,000 or so clones, with roughly 88% occurring only once. This material consisted of CD4+ or CD8+ T cells sorted from blood, taken in a trial of the OX40 agonist ivuxolimab. The source of these receptors is an adult with an advanced solid tumor such as melanoma, head and neck, liver or kidney cancer.

The sample holds one count of this clone. The rearrangement uses TRBV28 and TRBJ2-7; D might be TRBD1 (6 bases). CDR3 size: 15 residues. In germline, CDR1 is MDHEN, CDR2 SYDVKM. The V and J ends lost 2 bases and 4 bases respectively, with 15 bases between them. In nucleotides, the CDR3 is TGTGCCAGCAGTTTACCCCCACAGGGTATTTACGAGCAGTACTTC. This sequence encodes CASSLPPQGIYEQYF.

The CDR3 bases are TGTGCCAGCAGCCTCCGACTTGCTGGCACAGATACGCAGTATTTT. This encodes CASSLRLAGTDTQYF. The chain combines TRBV11-3 with TRBJ2-3, with D hard to call. V was pared by 5 bases and J by 1 base, with 13 bases between. Looked up from germline, CDR1 is SGHNT and CDR2 is YENEEA. The CDR3 spans 15 residues.

V and J are TRBV19 and TRBJ1-2; D ambiguous. The ends were cut back, 0 bases at V and 7 bases at J, with 21 bases in the middle. The CDR3 spans 17 residues. CDR1 and CDR2 from the germline V gene are LNHDA and SQIVND (reference sequence). CDR3 sequence reads: CASSIDQYRLARIGYTF. CDR3 in DNA: TGTGCCAGTAGTATAGATCAGTACCGGCTAGCGAGGATTGGCTACACCTTC.

V and J are TRBV28 and TRBJ1-2; TRBD1 agrees at 7 bases. V lost 1 base to trimming and J lost 7 bases; unmatched junction nucleotides: 9. The CDR3 contains 15 residues. Germline CDR1 is MDHEN and CDR2 is SYDVKM. The CDR3 region has the DNA TGTGCCAGCAGTTTATTCGGAGACAGGGTGGGTGGCTACACCTTC. This gives the protein CASSLFGDRVGGYTF.

J is TRBJ2-1 and V is TRBV15; D gene uncertain. Germline lookup yields CDR1 LNHNV and CDR2 YYDKDF (reference sequence). V dropped 4 bases and J dropped 2 bases, with 12 bases sitting between them. CDR3 size: 15 residues. As DNA, the CDR3 is TGTGCCACCAGCATCGAAGGGATGGCCTACAATGAGCAGTTCTTC. Translating gives CATSIEGMAYNEQFF. The full variable domain, completed using reference TRBV15 and TRBJ2-1, is DAMVIQNPRYQVTQFGKPVTLSCSQTLNHNVMYWYQQKSSQAPKLLFHYYDKDFNNEADTPDNFQSRRPNTSFCFLDIRSPGLGDTAMYLCATSIEGMAYNEQFFGPGTRLTVL.

This rearrangement joins TRBV28 to TRBJ2-7; possibly TRBD1 for D (6 bases). V was pared by 6 bases and J by 3 bases, with 24 bases between. The CDR3 totals 17 residues. The germline gives CDR1 MDHEN, CDR2 SYDVKM. The CDR3 region is CASSPDRTLLSFYEQYF. CDR3 bases: TGTGCCAGCAGCCCCGACAGGACTCTCCTATCTTTCTACGAGCAGTACTTC. The whole variable domain, remainder taken from reference TRBV28 and TRBJ2-7, is DVKVTQSSRYLVKRTGEKVFLECVQDMDHENMFWYRQDPGLGLRLIYFSYDVKMKEKGDIPEGYSVSREKKERFSLILESASTNQTSMYLCASSPDRTLLSFYEQYFGPGTRLTVT.

V gene TRBV6-5 combines with J gene TRBJ1-2, with D perhaps TRBD1 (5 bases). CDR3 length: 13 amino acids. Germline CDR1 reads MNHEY; CDR2 reads SVGAGI. V was shortened by 4 bases and J by 4 bases, with 10 bases between the two germline ends. DNA of the CDR3: TGTGCCAGCAGTTGGGGGGGAACCTATGGCTACACCTTC. Translating it yields CASSWGGTYGYTF.

The chain links TRBV2 to TRBJ2-7; 9 bases map to TRBD1. CDR3 length: 17 amino acids. V gave up 5 bases and J gave up 3 bases; unmatched junction bases: 14. Germline V gene sequence: CDR1 SNHLY, CDR2 FYNNEI. The CDR3: CASSRFPGTGLLYEQYF. DNA of the CDR3: TGTGCCAGCAGTAGATTTCCCGGGACAGGGCTACTCTACGAGCAGTACTTC.

For the CDR3, the DNA is TGTGCCAGCAGTTTTGTCGGTCTAGCGGGAGGTGCCGGGGAGCTGTTTTTT. Amino acid sequence: CASSFVGLAGGAGELFF. The chain employs TRBV28 and TRBJ2-2, with 11 bases matching TRBD2. V was pared by 3 bases and J by 6 bases, with 9 bases of the junction left unmatched. The CDR3 length is 17 residues. The germline gives CDR1 MDHEN, CDR2 SYDVKM.

The chain employs TRBV28 and TRBJ2-1; TRBD1 agrees at 8 bases. Germline V lookup: CDR1 MDHEN, CDR2 SYDVKM. This CDR3 is 11 amino acids long. V lost 6 bases, J lost 12 bases, and 4 bases stayed unmatched. The DNA of the CDR3 is TGTGCCAGCAGATCCGGGACAGGGCAGTTCTTC. It specifies CASRSGTGQFF. Filled out from reference TRBV28 and TRBJ2-1, the complete variable domain reads DVKVTQSSRYLVKRTGEKVFLECVQDMDHENMFWYRQDPGLGLRLIYFSYDVKMKEKGDIPEGYSVSREKKERFSLILESASTNQTSMYLCASRSGTGQFFGPGTRLTVL.

The genes are TRBV19 and TRBJ2-4; TRBD2 aligns across 11 bases. J was trimmed by 0 bases and V by 4 bases; bases with no gene match: 5. CDR3 length: 17 residues. Germline values: CDR1 LNHDA, CDR2 SQIVND (reference sequence). CDR3 region: CASSRGLAELAKNIQYF. The CDR3 DNA follows: TGTGCCAGTAGTAGGGGACTAGCGGAACTAGCCAAAAACATTCAGTACTTC. The full variable domain, rest sourced from reference TRBV19 and TRBJ2-4, is DGGITQSPKYLFRKEGQNVTLSCEQNLNHDAMYWYRQDPGQGLRLIYYSQIVNDFQKGDIAEGYSVSREKKESFPLTVTSAQKNPTAFYLCASSRGLAELAKNIQYFGAGTRLSVL.

The rearrangement links TRBV6-4 to TRBJ2-1; TRBD1 might be the D (6 bases). The germline V and J ends were trimmed by 0 bases and 0 bases, with 9 bases remaining between them. The germline gives CDR1 MRHNA, CDR2 SNTAGT. This CDR3 is built from 16 residues. The CDR3 spells CASSDSGASSYNEQFF. The DNA for the CDR3 is TGTGCCAGCAGTGACTCGGGGGCGAGCTCCTACAATGAGCAGTTCTTC.

This clone has a single count. This sequence joins TRBV7-2 and TRBJ2-5; D ambiguous. V was pared by 2 bases and J by 5 bases, with 15 bases between. Germline V gene data show CDR1 as SGHTA and CDR2 as FQGNSA. The CDR3 totals 15 residues. This chain's CDR3 is CASSLLVGSQETQYF. CDR3 bases: TGTGCCAGCAGCTTATTAGTGGGGTCGCAGGAGACCCAGTACTTC.

J is TRBJ2-1 and V is TRBV11-3, with D hard to call. Trimming removed 2 bases at V and 2 bases at J, with 1 base between. The CDR3 totals 12 residues. Per the germline V gene, CDR1 is SGHNT and CDR2 is YENEEA. The CDR3 reads CASSLTYNEQFF. CDR3 nucleotide sequence: TGTGCCAGCAGCTTAACCTACAATGAGCAGTTCTTC.

This clone showed up just a few times. The rearrangement joins TRBV6-5 to TRBJ1-2; D gene uncertain. V lost 0 bases and J lost 8, with 13 bases in between. Per the germline V gene, CDR1 is MNHEY and CDR2 is SVGAGI. The CDR3 spans 14 residues. The CDR3 spells CASSYSHESDGYTF. The CDR3 nucleotides read TGTGCCAGCAGTTACTCCCACGAGTCGGACGGCTACACCTTC.